Listed here are 3 T cell receptor beta chains from one sample, sequenced in a study of blood T cell repertoires in COVID-19. This table comes from immunoSEQ multiplex PCR, and its TCRdb copy is limited to in-frame clones, with some not included. Here the sample spans approximately 250,000 clones, just under 85% being singletons. Sequenced input: PBMCs or T cells enriched from blood (not recorded which). Source of these receptors: a man aged 35 to 55 who had recovered from COVID-19.

The rearrangement joins TRBV29-1 to TRBJ2-1; 11 bases are shared with TRBD2. Germline values: CDR1 SQVTM, CDR2 ANQGSEA. The CDR3 is 14 amino acids. V trimming: 3 bases; J trimming: 6 bases; junction bases outside the gene matches: 4. CDR3 sequence (DNA): TGCAGCGTTGATGATCTAGCGGGAGGCAATGAGCAGTTCTTC. This codes for CSVDDLAGGNEQFF.

The chain is built from TRBV4-1 and TRBJ2-2; a weak D match, TRBD1 (6 bases). This CDR3 is built from 15 residues. CDR1 and CDR2 from the germline V gene are MGHRA and YSYEKL. V was shortened by 4 bases and J by 0 bases, with 9 bases between the two germline ends. The CDR3: CASSPWTANTGELFF. For the CDR3, the DNA is TGCGCCAGCAGCCCCTGGACAGCGAACACCGGGGAGCTGTTTTTT.

V is TRBV4-2 and J is TRBJ2-2; the D gene is possibly TRBD1 (5 bases). The CDR3 loop spans 14 amino acids. CDR1 LGHNA and CDR2 YNFKEQ come from the germline V gene. V was trimmed by 7 bases and J by 4 bases, leaving 13 bases between them. The CDR3 sequence is CASTRTRSTGELFF. CDR3 nucleotide sequence: TGTGCCAGCACCCGGACACGAAGCACCGGGGAGCTGTTTTTT.